These 15 T cell receptor beta chains came from one sample sequenced in a study of blood T cell repertoires in COVID-19. The protocol was immunoSEQ multiplex PCR, while the TCRdb copy is restricted to in-frame clones and leaves out a portion. The sample contains roughly 200,000 clones, roughly 80% of which appear only once. Material: peripheral blood. These receptor sequences come from a man over 45 with active or convalescent COVID-19.

The J gene is TRBJ1-1, the V gene TRBV28; D is perhaps TRBD1 (5 bases). This CDR3 spans 14 amino acids. CDR1 and CDR2 (germline): MDHEN, SYDVKM. Trimming took off 6 bases at V and 5 bases at J, with 16 bases between the two ends. The CDR3 protein is CASREGYGQTEAFF. DNA for the CDR3: TGTGCCAGCAGGGAGGGGTATGGGCAGACTGAAGCTTTCTTT.

This chain links TRBV19 with TRBJ2-7; D might be TRBD2 (7 bases). Trimming cost V 8 bases and J 2 bases, with 19 bases left between them. Germline CDR1 LNHDA, CDR2 SQIVND (reference sequence). The CDR3 length is 15 residues. CDR3 amino acids: CASAGGPEGAYEQYF. CDR3 DNA: TGTGCCAGTGCCGGGGGGCCCGAGGGGGCCTACGAGCAGTACTTC. Based on the CDR3 plus reference TRBV19 and TRBJ2-7, the full variable domain is DGGITQSPKYLFRKEGQNVTLSCEQNLNHDAMYWYRQDPGQGLRLIYYSQIVNDFQKGDIAEGYSVSREKKESFPLTVTSAQKNPTAFYLCASAGGPEGAYEQYFGPGTRLTVT.

This clone was counted between two and nine times. CDR3 in amino acids: CASAGERGNQPQHF. In DNA form, the CDR3 reads TGTGCCAGCGCCGGCGAACGGGGAAATCAGCCCCAGCATTTT. The chain has TRBV6-5 and TRBJ1-5; D is unclear. The germline CDR1 and CDR2 sequences are MNHEY and SVGAGI. This CDR3 is built from 14 residues. Trimming removed 8 bases at V and 4 bases at J, with 15 bases between.

The genes are TRBV19 and TRBJ2-3, with 10 positions matching TRBD2. Unmatched junction bases numbered 5, after V lost 1 base and J lost 4 bases. CDR1 is LNHDA and CDR2 is SQIVND in the germline V gene (reference sequence). The CDR3 covers 16 residues. The DNA for the CDR3 is TGTGCCAGTAGTATAGGAGCGGGGGGGCGCGCAGATACGCAGTATTTT. This sequence encodes CASSIGAGGRADTQYF.

The rearrangement uses TRBV7-8 and TRBJ2-5, with TRBD1 matching 9 bases. Germline V CDR1 and CDR2: SGHVS, FQNEAQ. The CDR3 is 14 amino acids. Unmatched junction bases numbered 3, after V lost 5 bases and J lost 2 bases. In nucleotides, the CDR3 is TGTGCCAGCAGCCGGGACAGGGCACAAGAGACCCAGTACTTC. It translates to CASSRDRAQETQYF.

The chain combines TRBV6-5 with TRBJ2-3, with 11 nucleotides matching TRBD2. The germline gives CDR1 MNHEY, CDR2 SVGAGI. Trimming at V came to 6 bases and at J to 15 bases, leaving 14 bases not matched to a gene. This CDR3 has 14 residues. The CDR3 sequence is CASRPGLAGPRQYF. The CDR3 bases are TGTGCCAGCAGACCCGGACTAGCGGGCCCGCGCCAATATTTT.

The chain carries TRBV10-3 and TRBJ1-3; no clear D gene. From germline, CDR1 is ENHRY and CDR2 SYGVKD. This CDR3 has 15 residues. V was trimmed by 3 bases and J by 0 bases, leaving 9 bases between them. CDR3 nucleotide sequence: TGTGCCATCAGTGACTTGCGAGACTCTGGAAACACCATATATTTT. This sequence encodes CAISDLRDSGNTIYF.

The CDR3 DNA is TGTGCCAGTAGTACGATAAGGACAGGGAGGGACTATGGCTACACCTTC. Translation gives CASSTIRTGRDYGYTF. The gene calls are TRBV19 and TRBJ1-2; 8 bases fit TRBD1. Germline lookup yields CDR1 LNHDA and CDR2 SQIVND (reference sequence). The CDR3 runs to 16 residues. Unmatched junction bases numbered 10, after V lost 4 bases and J lost 3 bases.

The sample holds one count of this clone. The genes are TRBV5-8 and TRBJ2-3; 10 bases fit TRBD1. CDR1 is SGHTS and CDR2 is YDEGEE in the germline V gene. The V and J ends lost 6 bases and 2 bases, in that order; junction bases with no gene match: 15. This CDR3 region has 18 residues. CDR3 sequence reads: CASTATGGARSVTDTQYF. In DNA, the CDR3 is TGTGCCAGCACTGCGACAGGGGGCGCGCGCTCGGTCACAGATACGCAGTATTTT. Full variable domain (rest looked up from reference TRBV5-8 and TRBJ2-3): EAGVTQSPTHLIKTRGQQATLRCSPISGHTSVYWYQQALGLGLQFLLWYDEGEERNRGNFPPRFSGRQFPNYSSELNVNALELEDSALYLCASTATGGARSVTDTQYFGPGTRLTVL.

Written as DNA, the CDR3 is TGCGCCAGCAGCTTTAACACCGGGACAGGGGCCTCACCCCTCCACTTT. It yields the protein CASSFNTGTGASPLHF. This chain joins TRBV5-1 and TRBJ1-6, with 10 bases matching TRBD1. The CDR3 sequence is 16 residues long. With V trimmed by 2 bases and J by 10 bases, 9 bases remained unmatched. Germline V gene lookup returns CDR1 SGHRS and CDR2 YFSETQ.

The chain has TRBV24-1 and TRBJ1-1; 8 nucleotides align to TRBD1. CDR1 KGHDR and CDR2 SFDVKD come from the germline V gene. The junction had 4 bases not matched to a gene; V was cut back by 4 bases and J by 7 bases. The CDR3 consists of 13 residues. CDR3 DNA sequence: TGTGCCACCAGTGACACGGACAGGGATGAAGCTTTCTTT. Protein product: CATSDTDRDEAFF.

This chain uses TRBV5-1 with TRBJ2-7; the match to TRBD2 covers 9 bases. This CDR3 has 15 residues. Germline loops: CDR1 SGHRS, CDR2 YFSETQ. With 3 bases clipped from V and 2 bases from J, the junction kept 6 bases outside the gene matches. The CDR3 protein is CASSSLAGATYEQYF. The DNA of the CDR3 is TGCGCCAGCAGCTCCTTAGCGGGGGCCACCTACGAGCAGTACTTC.

This clone came up a few times. This sequence joins TRBV7-8 and TRBJ2-7; possibly TRBD1 for D (5 bases). CDR1 is SGHVS, CDR2 FQNEAQ, per germline. This CDR3 has 16 amino acids. V lost 5 bases and J lost 5, with 22 bases in between. The CDR3 is CASSNMSPGWVNEQYF. The DNA for the CDR3 is TGTGCCAGCAGCAACATGTCGCCAGGGTGGGTGAACGAGCAGTACTTC.

The chain combines TRBV18 with TRBJ1-1, with unresolved D. V lost 6 bases and J 1 base, leaving 9 bases between the germline ends. The CDR3 runs to 13 residues. CDR1 and CDR2 from the germline V gene are KGHSH and LQKENI. This CDR3 is CASSPQENTEAFF. In DNA, the CDR3 is TGTGCCAGCTCGCCTCAGGAGAACACTGAAGCTTTCTTT.

The chain is built from TRBV5-1 and TRBJ1-1, with D possibly TRBD1 on 5 matching bases. This CDR3 contains 15 residues. V dropped 3 bases and J dropped 4 bases, with 16 bases sitting between them. Germline V lookup: CDR1 SGHRS, CDR2 YFSETQ. CDR3 amino acids: CASSSATGGSTEAFF. The CDR3 nucleotides read TGCGCCAGCAGCTCGGCGACCGGGGGGAGCACTGAAGCTTTCTTT. Based on the CDR3 plus reference TRBV5-1 and TRBJ1-1, the full variable domain is KAGVTQTPRYLIKTRGQQVTLSCSPISGHRSVSWYQQTPGQGLQFLFEYFSETQRNKGNFPGRFSGRQFSNSRSEMNVSTLELGDSALYLCASSSATGGSTEAFFGQGTRLTVV.